Following are 26 T cell receptor beta chains from one sample sequenced in a study of T-cell reconstitution after alpha-beta-depleted transplantation in children. TCRbeta library preparation incorporated unique molecular identifiers. MiXCR was run by TCRdb on the PCR reads, yielding one entry per CDR3 protein. The table includes about 830,000 distinct CDR3 sequences, roughly 15% detected once. Sequences were derived from PBMCs, mostly from graft donor cells, sampled 360 days after TCRalphabeta/CD19-depleted stem cell transplant. The receptors were gathered from a male patient younger than 18 who had a stem cell transplant for acute lymphoblastic leukemia, so the T cells may come from the graft donor.

CDR3 sequence (DNA): TGTGCCAGCTCACCAGGTCTAGCGGCAAGGAGCTCCTACGAGCAGTACTTC. Translating gives CASSPGLAARSSYEQYF. The V call is TRBV18, the J call TRBJ2-7, with 7 bases lining up with TRBD2. After removal of 2 bases from V and 0 bases from J, the junction contained 10 bases not matched to a gene. The length of the CDR3 is 17 residues. CDR1 and CDR2 from the germline V gene are KGHSH and LQKENI.

This clonotype was seen more than once but under ten times. The rearrangement uses TRBV18 and TRBJ2-1; TRBD2 is a possible D gene (6 bases). CDR3 length: 14 residues. With 3 bases removed from V and 5 bases from J, the gap between germline ends came to 11 bases. Germline CDR1 KGHSH, CDR2 LQKENI. This CDR3 reads CASSPLATHNEQFF. For the CDR3, the DNA is TGTGCCAGCTCACCGCTAGCGACCCACAATGAGCAGTTCTTC.

This chain connects TRBV10-3 to TRBJ2-7; the D is unclear. With 6 bases removed from V and 0 bases from J, the gap between germline ends came to 9 bases. Germline-derived CDR1 and CDR2 are ENHRY and SYGVKD. This CDR3 region has 13 residues. CDR3 DNA: TGTGCCATCAGCGACACCAGCTCCTACGAGCAGTACTTC. Amino acids: CAISDTSSYEQYF.

J is TRBJ1-1 and V is TRBV5-1; D unclear. From germline, CDR1 is SGHRS and CDR2 YFSETQ. The V end was cut by 0 bases, the J end by 8 bases, with 11 bases between. The CDR3 has 13 amino acids. The CDR3 DNA is TGCGCCAGCAGCTTGGGGCCAACACGAGAAGCTTTCTTT. This encodes CASSLGPTREAFF.

This chain joins TRBV20-1 and TRBJ2-7; D assignment may be TRBD1 or TRBD2 (5 bases each). The CDR3 has 13 residues. Trimming shortened V by 3 bases and J by 1 base, and 10 bases separated the two germline ends. In germline, CDR1 is DFQATT, CDR2 SNEGSKA (reference sequence). CDR3 coding DNA: TGCAGTGCTAGCGACAGCGGTTCCTACGAGCAGTACTTC. Translated: CSASDSGSYEQYF.

The table lists this clonotype with a few counts. The genes are TRBV5-1 and TRBJ2-4, with D perhaps matching TRBD1 or TRBD2 (6 bases each). CDR1 and CDR2 (germline): SGHRS, YFSETQ. V was cut by 0 bases and J by 3 bases, with 13 bases left in between. The CDR3 covers 16 residues. CDR3 residues: CASSLGGARGKNIQYF. CDR3 in DNA: TGCGCCAGCAGCTTGGGGGGGGCTCGAGGCAAAAACATTCAGTACTTC.

This clonotype was found many times. This sequence joins TRBV5-1 and TRBJ1-1; TRBD1 aligns across 12 bases. Germline assignment: CDR1 SGHRS and CDR2 YFSETQ. V was clipped by 4 bases and J by 7 bases; unmatched bases: 8. The CDR3 has 15 residues. As DNA, the CDR3 is TGCGCCAGCAGCAAACCCGGGACAGGGGGCCGTGAAGCTTTCTTT. Its protein is CASSKPGTGGREAFF.

Only a few counts were recorded for this clonotype. The chain employs TRBV7-2 and TRBJ1-5; weak D call: TRBD1 (5 bases). Germline V gives CDR1 SGHTA, CDR2 FQGNSA. CDR3 size: 15 residues. The V gene lost 5 bases and the J gene lost 5 bases, with 16 bases spanning the gap. The CDR3 nucleotides read TGTGCCAGCAGCCTCAGGGCCGTCTCGTATCAGCCCCAGCATTTT. It is translated as CASSLRAVSYQPQHF.

This chain joins TRBV7-8 and TRBJ2-7, with TRBD1 identical over 10 bases. Germline V gene sequence: CDR1 SGHVS, CDR2 FQNEAQ. The CDR3 is made up of 15 amino acids. V trimming: 5 bases; J trimming: 3 bases; junction bases outside the gene matches: 7. The DNA of the CDR3 is TGTGCCAGCAGCCGCCACCGGGACAGGGGCTACGAGCAGTACTTC. This gives the protein CASSRHRDRGYEQYF.

This chain joins TRBV12-3 or TRBV12-4 and TRBJ1-6; D might be TRBD1 (5 bases). The ends were cut back, 3 bases at V and 8 bases at J, with 11 bases in the middle. The length of the CDR3 is 14 residues. The CDR3 loop is CASSLRGVHSPLHF. The CDR3 DNA follows: TGTGCCAGCAGTTTGCGGGGGGTTCATTCACCCCTCCACTTT.

This clonotype was counted ten times or more. The CDR3 DNA is TGCGCCAGCAGCCGTAAGGGGGAATCCTACAATGAGCAGTTCTTC. It yields the protein CASSRKGESYNEQFF. The rearrangement uses TRBV5-1 and TRBJ2-1; possible D gene TRBD1, 6 bases. Germline CDR1 and CDR2: SGHRS and YFSETQ. Deletions cut 4 bases from V and 1 base from J, with 12 bases between. The CDR3 contains 15 residues.

V is TRBV27 and J is TRBJ2-4, with 7 bases fitting TRBD1. With V trimmed by 3 bases and J by 7 bases, 6 bases remained unmatched. The CDR3 length is 14 residues. The germline V gene has CDR1 MNHEY and CDR2 SMNVEV (reference sequence). CDR3 amino acids: CASSFDRDGNIQYF. The DNA of the CDR3 is TGTGCCAGCAGTTTCGACAGGGACGGGAACATTCAGTACTTC.

The chain combines TRBV15 with TRBJ2-1, with TRBD2 identical over 15 bases. Trimming cost V 2 bases and J 7 bases; bases outside gene matches: 3. This CDR3 has 16 amino acids. CDR1 LNHNV and CDR2 YYDKDF come from the germline V gene (reference sequence). As DNA, the CDR3 is TGTGCCACCAGCAGACCGGGACTAGCGGGGGGAAATGAGCAGTTCTTC. Translation gives CATSRPGLAGGNEQFF.

The rearrangement joins TRBV20-1 to TRBJ2-1; D is unclear. With 1 base removed from V and 7 bases from J, the gap between germline ends came to 8 bases. The CDR3 has 12 amino acids. Germline V lookup: CDR1 DFQATT, CDR2 SNEGSKA (reference sequence). The CDR3 coding sequence is TGCAGTGCTAGAGCGGGTTTTAATGAGCAGTTCTTC. Its translation is CSARAGFNEQFF.

In its sample, this clonotype was seen a few times. DNA of the CDR3: TGTGCCAGCAGCTTACGATTTACAGGGGTTGACTATGGCTACACCTTC. Translation gives CASSLRFTGVDYGYTF. The J gene is TRBJ1-2, the V gene TRBV7-8, with 7 bases identical to TRBD1. The CDR3 totals 16 residues. V lost 2 bases, J lost 3 bases, and 9 bases stayed unmatched. The germline gives CDR1 SGHVS, CDR2 FQNEAQ.

The V gene is TRBV7-6, the J gene TRBJ2-7; 9 bases agree with TRBD2. V was clipped by 3 bases and J by 6 bases; unmatched bases: 3. Germline V gives CDR1 SGHVS, CDR2 FNYEAQ. The length of the CDR3 is 13 residues. CDR3 coding DNA: TGTGCCAGCAGCTTCGGGACTAGCTCCGAGCAGTACTTC. It translates to CASSFGTSSEQYF.

The CDR3 reads CASSSWTRINEQFF. CDR3 nucleotides: TGTGCCAGCAGTTCGTGGACAAGAATCAATGAGCAGTTCTTC. The rearrangement links TRBV27 to TRBJ2-1; tentative D call: TRBD1 (5 bases). Germline V lookup: CDR1 MNHEY, CDR2 SMNVEV (reference sequence). The CDR3 is 14 amino acids. V was trimmed by 4 bases and J by 6 bases, leaving 13 bases between them.

This chain connects TRBV6-5 to TRBJ1-6; D is perhaps TRBD1 (5 bases). This CDR3 has 15 residues. Looked up from germline, CDR1 is MNHEY and CDR2 is SVGAGI. Trimming left V 4 bases short and J 2 bases short, with 9 bases between. CDR3 DNA sequence: TGTGCCAGCAGTTTCCAGGGACCCTATAATTCACCCCTCCACTTT. It is translated as CASSFQGPYNSPLHF.

Here the CDR3 reads CARTGLAVKNTGELFF. CDR3 in DNA: TGCGCCAGGACGGGACTAGCGGTTAAGAACACCGGGGAGCTGTTTTTT. The V gene is TRBV5-1, the J gene TRBJ2-2, with 11 bases that match TRBD2. Trimming cost V 8 bases and J 1 base; bases outside gene matches: 7. Germline V gives CDR1 SGHRS, CDR2 YFSETQ. This CDR3 contains 16 residues. Complete variable domain (other parts from reference TRBV5-1 and TRBJ2-2): KAGVTQTPRYLIKTRGQQVTLSCSPISGHRSVSWYQQTPGQGLQFLFEYFSETQRNKGNFPGRFSGRQFSNSRSEMNVSTLELGDSALYLCARTGLAVKNTGELFFGEGSRLTVL.

This clonotype was recorded at least ten times. The rearrangement uses TRBV27 and TRBJ2-6, with D unresolved. V was clipped by 3 bases and J by 1 base, with 4 bases between them. Germline assignment: CDR1 MNHEY and CDR2 SMNVEV (reference sequence). The CDR3 is 14 amino acids. CDR3 sequence: CASSFTSGANVLTF. The CDR3, as DNA: TGTGCCAGCAGTTTTACGTCTGGGGCCAACGTCCTGACTTTC. Complete variable domain (other parts from reference TRBV27 and TRBJ2-6): EAQVTQNPRYLITVTGKKLTVTCSQNMNHEYMSWYRQDPGLGLRQIYYSMNVEVTDKGDVPEGYKVSRKEKRNFPLILESPSPNQTSLYFCASSFTSGANVLTFGAGSRLTVL.

This sequence joins TRBV20-1 and TRBJ2-3; possibly TRBD1 for D (8 bases). The CDR3 is 14 amino acids. V lost 6 bases to trimming and J lost 2 bases, with 15 bases between them. Germline loops: CDR1 DFQATT, CDR2 SNEGSKA (reference sequence). CDR3 in DNA: TGCAGTGCCCGGACAGGGACTAACACAGATACGCAGTATTTT. This translates into CSARTGTNTDTQYF.

This clonotype has a handful of counts. The gene calls are TRBV4-1 and TRBJ2-4; maybe TRBD2 (6 bases). This CDR3 comprises 21 residues. V was pared by 1 base and J by 0 bases, with 25 bases between. Germline V gives CDR1 MGHRA, CDR2 YSYEKL. CDR3 nucleotides: TGCGCCAGCAGCCAAGTTTTGCGGGGTCTCCCTGACGGATTAGCCAAAAACATTCAGTACTTC. This translates into CASSQVLRGLPDGLAKNIQYF.

This clonotype occurred a few times. The chain uses TRBV7-8 and TRBJ2-1, with 15 bases that match TRBD2. Germline CDR1 and CDR2: SGHVS and FQNEAQ. The length of the CDR3 is 16 residues. V gave up 5 bases and J gave up 7 bases; unmatched junction bases: 6. The CDR3 DNA reads TGTGCCAGCAGCATAGGACTAGCGGGAGGGGATAATGAGCAGTTCTTC. Protein: CASSIGLAGGDNEQFF.

This chain connects TRBV9 to TRBJ1-1; 10 positions match TRBD1. The junction had 9 bases not matched to a gene; V was cut back by 0 bases and J by 4 bases. This CDR3 comprises 17 residues. Germline loops: CDR1 SGDLS, CDR2 YYNGEE. In nucleotides, the CDR3 is TGTGCCAGCAGCGTAGGGGACAGGGGATTCTTGGCCACTGAAGCTTTCTTT. It encodes CASSVGDRGFLATEAFF.

This chain links TRBV5-5 with TRBJ2-7, with 8 bases matching TRBD1. Germline V CDR1 and CDR2: SGHKS, YYEKEE (reference sequence). This CDR3 contains 16 residues. Trimming took 3 bases from V and 0 from J; bases not matched to a gene: 8. The CDR3 nucleotides are TGTGCCAGCAGCTCACGGACAGGGAGAGGCTCCTACGAGCAGTACTTC. Protein sequence: CASSSRTGRGSYEQYF.

In this sample, this clonotype turned up a few times. V is TRBV5-1 and J is TRBJ1-4; D not certain. Germline CDR1 and CDR2: SGHRS and YFSETQ. Deletions cut 3 bases from V and 4 bases from J, with 16 bases between. The CDR3 runs to 16 residues. CDR3: CASSSLPWELNEKLFF. The CDR3 DNA reads TGCGCCAGCAGCTCCCTCCCGTGGGAGCTTAATGAAAAACTGTTTTTT.